These 28 T cell receptor beta chains were all obtained from the same sample, sequenced in a study of monozygotic twins with inflammatory bowel disease. TCRdb processed the 5' RACE reads again and assigns one entry to each CDR3 protein, with no DNA. Its table lists approximately 400,000 distinct CDR3 sequences. The sample taken for sequencing was blood. The source of these receptors is a human donor with ulcerative colitis or Crohn's disease, or a healthy co-twin of an affected twin (not recorded which).

The rearrangement links TRBV14 to TRBJ2-5. The CDR3 covers 12 residues. The germline CDR1 and CDR2 sequences are SGHDN and FVKESK. CDR3 in amino acids: CASSYAVETQYF.

The genes are TRBV10-3 and TRBJ2-7; the TRBD2 assignment by TCRdb is unverifiable without DNA. Germline CDR1 reads ENHRY; CDR2 reads SYGVKD. CDR3 length equals 14 residues. This CDR3 reads CAISERGGAAEQYF.

This chain links TRBV30 with TRBJ1-1. Germline CDR1 reads GTSNPN; CDR2 reads SVGIG (reference sequence). The CDR3 runs 12 residues. CDR3 residues: CAWSSQNTEAFF. The full variable domain, rest sourced from reference TRBV30 and TRBJ1-1, is SQTIHQWPATLVQPVGSPLSLECTVEGTSNPNLYWYRQAAGRGLQLLFYSVGIGQISSEVPQNLSASRPQDRQFILSSKKLLLSDSGFYLCAWSSQNTEAFFGQGTRLTVV.

V usage is TRBV7-2 and J usage is TRBJ2-1; TCRdb calls TRBD2, which cannot be checked without DNA. The CDR3 runs to 16 residues. Germline lookup yields CDR1 SGHTA and CDR2 FQGNSA. This CDR3 reads CASSPRGLDGAHEQFF.

J is TRBJ2-2 and V is TRBV27; TCRdb names TRBD2, which stays unverified in the absence of DNA. Germline V gives CDR1 MNHEY, CDR2 SMNVEV (reference sequence). This CDR3 contains 17 residues. The CDR3 is CASSPNSDLGSTGELFF.

The J gene is TRBJ1-4, the V gene TRBV4-3; the D call of TRBD1 rests on TCRdb alone, since no DNA is present to check it. Per the germline V gene, CDR1 is LGHNA and CDR2 is YSLEER. The CDR3 length is 15 residues. The CDR3 is CASSQDRGFREKLFF.

J is TRBJ2-7 and V is TRBV3-1. Per germline, CDR1 LGHDT and CDR2 YNNKEL (reference sequence). This CDR3 comprises 12 residues. The CDR3 loop reads CASSQGLYEQYF.

V is TRBV12-3 or TRBV12-4 and J is TRBJ2-2; no DNA is available, so the TRBD1 call from TCRdb remains unchecked. The CDR3 extends over 18 amino acids. The CDR3 loop reads CASSSDRGTGPFTGELFF.

The rearrangement joins TRBV25-1 to TRBJ1-1. This CDR3 has 11 residues. Germline V gene sequence: CDR1 MGHDK, CDR2 SYGVNS. CDR3 in amino acids: CASSEITEAFF.

The CDR3 loop reads CASGGANEQYF. This chain uses TRBV28 with TRBJ2-7; TCRdb gives TRBD1 as the D gene, but with no DNA this cannot be confirmed. The CDR3 extends over 11 amino acids. Germline CDR1 and CDR2: MDHEN and SYDVKM.

This chain uses TRBV19 with TRBJ2-7. Germline V gene sequence: CDR1 LNHDA, CDR2 SQIVND (reference sequence). The CDR3 loop spans 14 amino acids. The CDR3 is CASSGKRDLYEQYF.

The rearrangement uses TRBV18 and TRBJ2-7; TCRdb names TRBD2, which stays unverified in the absence of DNA. Germline CDR1 is KGHSH and CDR2 is LQKENI. The CDR3 length is 16 residues. CDR3: CASSLTRGPAGVEQYF.

The genes are TRBV7-9 and TRBJ2-5; the D call of TRBD1 rests on TCRdb alone, since no DNA is present to check it. CDR1 and CDR2 from the germline V gene are SEHNR and FQNEAQ (reference sequence). The CDR3 spans 15 residues. CDR3: CASSPGGGLKETQYF.

This chain joins TRBV9 and TRBJ2-7; TCRdb calls TRBD2, which cannot be checked without DNA. This CDR3 region has 15 residues. Germline-derived CDR1 and CDR2 are SGDLS and YYNGEE. CDR3: CASSVGASLSYEQYF. Drawing the rest from reference TRBV9 and TRBJ2-7, the complete variable domain is DSGVTQTPKHLITATGQRVTLRCSPRSGDLSVYWYQQSLDQGLQFLIQYYNGEERAKGNILERFSAQQFPDLHSELNLSSLELGDSALYFCASSVGASLSYEQYFGPGTRLTVT.

J is TRBJ2-7 and V is TRBV7-2. The CDR3 runs to 15 residues. CDR1 is SGHTA and CDR2 is FQGNSA in the germline V gene. The CDR3: CASRPRAGVSYEQYF.

The chain couples TRBV5-1 to TRBJ1-1. The CDR3 contains 15 residues. Germline V gene lookup returns CDR1 SGHRS and CDR2 YFSETQ. This chain's CDR3 is CASSLAEGVNTEAFF.

The chain links TRBV7-9 to TRBJ2-1; TCRdb's D call, TRBD2, is unchecked because there is no DNA. This CDR3 region has 14 residues. Germline CDR1 and CDR2: SEHNR and FQNEAQ (reference sequence). The CDR3 loop is CASSLGSGENEQFF. Combining the CDR3 with reference TRBV7-9 and TRBJ2-1 gives the whole variable domain DTGVSQNPRHKITKRGQNVTFRCDPISEHNRLYWYRQTLGQGPEFLTYFQNEAQLEKSRLLSDRFSAERPKGSFSTLEIQRTEQGDSAMYLCASSLGSGENEQFFGPGTRLTVL.

The chain employs TRBV15 and TRBJ1-1; TCRdb designates TRBD1, a call that cannot be tested without DNA. The CDR3 loop spans 16 amino acids. From germline, CDR1 is LNHNV and CDR2 YYDKDF (reference sequence). The CDR3 sequence is CATSRDPGTRNTEAFF. Based on the CDR3 plus reference TRBV15 and TRBJ1-1, the full variable domain is DAMVIQNPRYQVTQFGKPVTLSCSQTLNHNVMYWYQQKSSQAPKLLFHYYDKDFNNEADTPDNFQSRRPNTSFCFLDIRSPGLGDTAMYLCATSRDPGTRNTEAFFGQGTRLTVV.

The rearrangement joins TRBV10-2 to TRBJ2-6; TCRdb's assignment of TRBD2 cannot be checked, as there is no DNA. CDR3 size: 15 residues. From germline, CDR1 is WSHSY and CDR2 SAAADI. The CDR3 sequence: CASYEGWSGANVLTF.

This chain connects TRBV15 to TRBJ2-1; checking the TCRdb D call of TRBD1 is not possible without DNA. This CDR3 comprises 15 residues. CDR1 is LNHNV, CDR2 YYDKDF, per germline (reference sequence). Here the CDR3 reads CATSTAGTGDNEQFF.

The chain employs TRBV7-9 and TRBJ2-1; without DNA, the TCRdb call of TRBD2 cannot be checked. Germline-derived CDR1 and CDR2 are SEHNR and FQNEAQ (reference sequence). This CDR3 is 15 amino acids long. The CDR3 here is CASSLVKSLANEQFF.

V is TRBV25-1 and J is TRBJ2-7; TCRdb's D call of TRBD2 is untestable without DNA. There are 15 residues in the CDR3. Germline-derived CDR1 and CDR2 are MGHDK and SYGVNS. The CDR3 is CASSDGLAGPYEQYF.

The CDR3 spells CASSRPGVVGGDGYTF. V gene TRBV6-1 combines with J gene TRBJ1-2; there is no DNA to check the TCRdb D call of TRBD1. The CDR3 sequence is 16 residues long. Germline V gives CDR1 MNHNS, CDR2 SASEGT.

This chain uses TRBV19 with TRBJ1-5; TCRdb calls TRBD1, which cannot be checked without DNA. The CDR3 is 15 residues long. In germline, CDR1 is LNHDA, CDR2 SQIVND (reference sequence). The CDR3 sequence is CASTHEDRGNQPQHF.

V usage is TRBV10-2 and J usage is TRBJ2-7; TCRdb picks TRBD2, but there is no DNA to check that call. Germline CDR1 is WSHSY and CDR2 is SAAADI. The CDR3 extends over 11 amino acids. CDR3 residues: CASRLAYEQYF.

The chain carries TRBV6-1 and TRBJ1-1; TCRdb's assignment of TRBD1 cannot be checked, as there is no DNA. Per germline, CDR1 MNHNS and CDR2 SASEGT. The CDR3 loop spans 14 amino acids. This CDR3 is CASSESPRDRSAFF.

This chain connects TRBV11-2 to TRBJ2-2; TCRdb lists TRBD2, though no DNA is available to test this call. The CDR3 runs to 15 residues. The germline gives CDR1 SGHAT, CDR2 FQNNGV. The CDR3 loop is CASSPRLAGNGELFF.

The gene calls are TRBV21-1 and TRBJ1-5; the D gene TCRdb calls, TRBD1, cannot be checked with no DNA. TRBV21-1 is marked as a pseudogene. CDR3 length equals 17 residues. The CDR3 is CASSKADRAFSIQPQHF.